This is a list of T cell receptor beta chains from one sample in a study of cytomegalovirus exposure and HLA in healthy donors. This table comes from immunoSEQ multiplex PCR, and its TCRdb copy is limited to in-frame clones, with some not included. The table has under 200,000 clones, roughly 13% seen once. Sample: PBMCs. These receptors originate from a man aged 50 to 60 in good health and CMV-seropositive. The CDR3 runs from the conserved cysteine through the conserved F or W. Each record gives: V gene, clone size, J gene, D gene, CDR3 DNA, CDR3 protein. D genes are given only for firm matches. Rows may omit the clone size; those that give it use once, few, many or a size class.

v_call: TRBV4-3
clone_size: .
j_call: TRBJ1-4
d_call: .
cdr3_nt: TGCGCCAGCAGCCAAGCTGGACAGGAAAAACTGTTTTTT
cdr3_aa: CASSQAGQEKLFF

v_call: TRBV5-6
clone_size: .
j_call: TRBJ1-4
d_call: TRBD1
cdr3_nt: TGTGCCAGCAGCCTCTATACAGGGGATGAAAAACTGTTTTTT
cdr3_aa: CASSLYTGDEKLFF

v_call: TRBV2
clone_size: few
j_call: TRBJ1-5
d_call: .
cdr3_nt: TGTGCCAGCAGTGAAGCGGTGACACCTCCACAGCCCCAGCATTTT
cdr3_aa: CASSEAVTPPQPQHF

v_call: TRBV5-1
clone_size: few
j_call: TRBJ2-3
d_call: TRBD2
cdr3_nt: TGCGCCAGCAGCTCGGGACTAGCGGGGGGGCCGAGCACAGATACGCAGTATTTT
cdr3_aa: CASSSGLAGGPSTDTQYF

v_call: TRBV28
clone_size: .
j_call: TRBJ2-2
d_call: .
cdr3_nt: TGTGCCAGCAGTCTGGACAGTCTTAACACCGGGGAGCTGTTTTTT
cdr3_aa: CASSLDSLNTGELFF

v_call: TRBV5-4
clone_size: .
j_call: TRBJ2-3
d_call: .
cdr3_nt: TGTGCCAGCAGCTTGCCAGGCACAGATACGCAGTATTTT
cdr3_aa: CASSLPGTDTQYF

v_call: TRBV19
clone_size: few
j_call: TRBJ1-5
d_call: .
cdr3_nt: TGTGCCAGTAGTATCATCGGACAGTCCAATCAGCCCCAGCATTTT
cdr3_aa: CASSIIGQSNQPQHF

v_call: TRBV15
clone_size: few
j_call: TRBJ2-3
d_call: .
cdr3_nt: TGTGCCACAGAGCAGGACTACACAGATACGCAGTATTTT
cdr3_aa: CATEQDYTDTQYF

v_call: TRBV19
clone_size: few
j_call: TRBJ2-2
d_call: .
cdr3_nt: TGTGCCAGTGAGGACAAACGCAGACCGAACACCGGGGAGCTGTTTTTT
cdr3_aa: CASEDKRRPNTGELFF

v_call: TRBV21-1
clone_size: .
j_call: TRBJ1-3
d_call: .
cdr3_nt: TGTGCCAGCAGCAAATTGGAGGACAGAAACTCTGGAAACACCATATATTTT
cdr3_aa: CASSKLEDRNSGNTIYF

v_call: TRBV9
clone_size: few
j_call: TRBJ2-2
d_call: TRBD1
cdr3_nt: TGTGCCAGCAGCGTCTGGACAGGGGTTGCCACCGGGGAGCTGTTTTTT
cdr3_aa: CASSVWTGVATGELFF

v_call: TRBV9
clone_size: few
j_call: TRBJ2-1
d_call: .
cdr3_nt: TGTGCCAGCAGCGTAGTAAGCTCTCAACCACGTGAGCAGTTCTTC
cdr3_aa: CASSVVSSQPREQFF

v_call: TRBV4-3
clone_size: few
j_call: TRBJ1-2
d_call: TRBD1
cdr3_nt: TGCGCCAGCAGCCAGGGACAGGGTGGGGGCTACACCTTC
cdr3_aa: CASSQGQGGGYTF

v_call: TRBV4-2
clone_size: .
j_call: TRBJ1-1
d_call: .
cdr3_nt: TGTGCCAGCAGCCAAGATGCGGGAAACACTGAAGCTTTCTTT
cdr3_aa: CASSQDAGNTEAFF

v_call: TRBV4-3
clone_size: .
j_call: TRBJ1-1
d_call: .
cdr3_nt: TGCGCCAGCAGCCAAGGGCGGGGGGGGTTCCACACTGAAGCTTTCTTT
cdr3_aa: CASSQGRGGFHTEAFF

v_call: TRBV28
clone_size: few
j_call: TRBJ2-1
d_call: .
cdr3_nt: TGTGCCAGCTTCGGGGGATACAATGAGCAGTTCTTC
cdr3_aa: CASFGGYNEQFF

v_call: TRBV4-3
clone_size: .
j_call: TRBJ2-7
d_call: .
cdr3_nt: TGCGCCAGCAGCCAACAGGTATTAAGTCCCTACGAGCAGTACTTC
cdr3_aa: CASSQQVLSPYEQYF

v_call: TRBV2
clone_size: .
j_call: TRBJ2-7
d_call: .
cdr3_nt: TGTGCCAGCAAGGGGATAAGCTCCTACGAGCAGTACTTC
cdr3_aa: CASKGISSYEQYF